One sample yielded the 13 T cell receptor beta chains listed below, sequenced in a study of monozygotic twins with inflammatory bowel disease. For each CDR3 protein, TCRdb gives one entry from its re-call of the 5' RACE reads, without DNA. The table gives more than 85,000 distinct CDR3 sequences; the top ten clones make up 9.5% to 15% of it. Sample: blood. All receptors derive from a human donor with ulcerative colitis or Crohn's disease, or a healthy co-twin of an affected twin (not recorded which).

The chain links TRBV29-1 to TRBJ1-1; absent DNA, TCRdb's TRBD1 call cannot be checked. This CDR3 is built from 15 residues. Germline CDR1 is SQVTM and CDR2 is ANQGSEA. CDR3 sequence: CSVHKTGMIDTEAFF.

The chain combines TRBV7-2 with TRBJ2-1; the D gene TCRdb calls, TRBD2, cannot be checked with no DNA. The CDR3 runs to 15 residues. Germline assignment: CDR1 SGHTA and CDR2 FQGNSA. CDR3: CASSLEAETYNEQFF.

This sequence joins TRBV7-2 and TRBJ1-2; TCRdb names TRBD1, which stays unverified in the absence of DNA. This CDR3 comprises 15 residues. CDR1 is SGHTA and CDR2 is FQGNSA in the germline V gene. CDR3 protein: CASSLGPGEDYGYTF.

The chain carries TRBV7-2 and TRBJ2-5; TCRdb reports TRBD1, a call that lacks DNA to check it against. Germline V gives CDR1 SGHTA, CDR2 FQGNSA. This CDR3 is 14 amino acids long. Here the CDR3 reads CASSLAGGGETQYF.

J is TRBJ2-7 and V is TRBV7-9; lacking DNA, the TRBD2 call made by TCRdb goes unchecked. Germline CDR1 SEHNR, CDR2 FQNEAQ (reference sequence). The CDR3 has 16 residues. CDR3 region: CASSLGVAGWHYEQYF.

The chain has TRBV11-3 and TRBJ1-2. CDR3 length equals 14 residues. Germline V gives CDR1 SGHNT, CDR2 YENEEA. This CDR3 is CASSLDPGNYGYTF.

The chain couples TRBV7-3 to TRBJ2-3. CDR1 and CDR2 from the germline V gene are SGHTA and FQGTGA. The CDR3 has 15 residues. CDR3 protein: CASSLMGLNTDTQYF.

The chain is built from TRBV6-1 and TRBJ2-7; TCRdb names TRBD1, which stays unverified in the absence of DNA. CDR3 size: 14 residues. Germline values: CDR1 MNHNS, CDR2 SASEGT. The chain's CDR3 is CASSEDRGSHEQYF.

CDR3 sequence: CSADYSGGAADTQYF. The J gene is TRBJ2-3, the V gene TRBV20-1; the TCRdb D gene call, TRBD2, has no DNA to confirm it. The CDR3 has 15 amino acids. The germline V gene has CDR1 DFQATT and CDR2 SNEGSKA (reference sequence).

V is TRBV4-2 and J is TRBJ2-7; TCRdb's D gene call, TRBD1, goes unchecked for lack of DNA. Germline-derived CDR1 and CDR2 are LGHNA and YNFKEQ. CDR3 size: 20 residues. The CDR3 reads CASSLKGGVLSEGGTYEQYF.

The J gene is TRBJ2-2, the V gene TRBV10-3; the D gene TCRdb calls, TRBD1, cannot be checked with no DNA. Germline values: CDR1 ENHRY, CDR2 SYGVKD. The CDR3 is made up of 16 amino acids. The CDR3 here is CAISTVPDTNTGELFF.

CDR3 loop: CASSLQGGNTIYF. The chain combines TRBV5-4 with TRBJ1-3; absent DNA, TCRdb's TRBD1 call cannot be checked. This CDR3 is 13 amino acids long. Germline CDR1 is SGHNT and CDR2 is YYREEE (reference sequence).

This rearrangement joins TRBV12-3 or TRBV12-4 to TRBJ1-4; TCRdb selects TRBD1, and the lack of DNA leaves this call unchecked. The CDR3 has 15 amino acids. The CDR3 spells CASSTRDGINEKLFF.